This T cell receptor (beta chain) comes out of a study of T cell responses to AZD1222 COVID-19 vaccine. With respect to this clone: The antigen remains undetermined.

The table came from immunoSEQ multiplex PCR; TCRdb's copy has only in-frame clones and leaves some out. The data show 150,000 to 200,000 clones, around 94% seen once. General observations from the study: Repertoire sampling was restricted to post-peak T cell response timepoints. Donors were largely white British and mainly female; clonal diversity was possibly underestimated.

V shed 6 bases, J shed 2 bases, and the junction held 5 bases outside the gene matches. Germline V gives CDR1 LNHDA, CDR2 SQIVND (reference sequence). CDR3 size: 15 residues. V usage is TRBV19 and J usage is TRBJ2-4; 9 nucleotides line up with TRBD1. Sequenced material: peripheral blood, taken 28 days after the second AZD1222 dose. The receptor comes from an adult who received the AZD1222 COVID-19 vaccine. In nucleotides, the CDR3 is TGTGCCAGTAGCCGGGACAGGGTGACCAAAAACATTCAGTACTTC. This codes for CASSRDRVTKNIQYF.